The 32 T cell receptor beta chains in this list originate from one sample, sequenced in a study of shared clonotypes between healthy human individuals. The assay was immunoSEQ multiplex PCR, and TCRdb's table has in-frame clones only and misses some. This sample has about 2.1 million clones; more than 85% occur once, and the top ten carry 1.7%. Positive CCR7 selection of CD45RO-negative cells yielded the naive CD8 cells, and terminally differentiated effector memory CD45RA+ cells were excluded. Sequenced material: naive CD8+ T cells from PBMCs. All receptors derive from a man aged 18 to 35 in good health. Some clones in this sample may be carry-over from other donors' samples.

This chain joins TRBV27 and TRBJ2-1; weak D call: TRBD2 (6 bases). This CDR3 region has 15 residues. The V and J ends lost 1 base and 9 bases respectively, with 16 bases between them. Germline V lookup: CDR1 MNHEY, CDR2 SMNVEV (reference sequence). CDR3 amino acids: CASSLLAGPDFEQFF. CDR3 sequence (DNA): TGTGCCAGCAGTTTATTGGCGGGACCAGACTTTGAGCAGTTCTTC.

The gene calls are TRBV6-6 and TRBJ1-4, with D unresolved. The CDR3 has 15 amino acids. The V end lost 4 bases, the J end lost 0 bases, and 9 bases lay between the germline ends. Germline V gene sequence: CDR1 MNHNY, CDR2 SVGAGI (reference sequence). CDR3 nucleotide sequence: TGTGCCAGCAGTTCTCTGCTTGCAACTAATGAAAAACTGTTTTTT. Amino acid sequence: CASSSLLATNEKLFF.

This chain joins TRBV15 and TRBJ1-5; tentative D call: TRBD1 (5 bases). In germline, CDR1 is LNHNV, CDR2 YYDKDF (reference sequence). CDR3 size: 15 residues. Trimming left V 3 bases short and J 6 bases short, with 15 bases between. This CDR3 reads CATSRGPRGGQPQHF. Here the CDR3 DNA reads TGTGCCACCAGCAGGGGTCCTAGGGGTGGTCAGCCCCAGCATTTT.

The chain joins TRBV7-3 to TRBJ2-7, with a possible D match to TRBD2 (6 bases). The V gene lost 0 bases and the J gene lost 0 bases, with 12 bases spanning the gap. The length of the CDR3 is 16 residues. Germline V gives CDR1 SGHTA, CDR2 FQGTGA. The CDR3 spells CASSLTQLADSYEQYF. The CDR3, as DNA: TGTGCCAGCAGCTTAACTCAACTAGCCGACTCCTACGAGCAGTACTTC.

The V and J genes are TRBV11-2 and TRBJ1-2; D is uncertain. Trimming stripped 5 bases from V and 4 bases from J, with 17 bases between. CDR3 length equals 15 residues. Per the germline V gene, CDR1 is SGHAT and CDR2 is FQNNGV. The CDR3 region has the DNA TGTGCCAGCAGCCCCCATGGCACGTGGGCCTATGGCTACACCTTC. As protein: CASSPHGTWAYGYTF.

The chain couples TRBV5-1 to TRBJ2-1; 10 bases map to TRBD2. The CDR3 contains 14 residues. V was clipped by 4 bases and J by 6 bases; unmatched bases: 4. Germline assignment: CDR1 SGHRS and CDR2 YFSETQ. CDR3 coding DNA: TGCGCCAGCAGCCTAGCGGGAGACCTCAATGAGCAGTTCTTC. Translation gives CASSLAGDLNEQFF.

This chain connects TRBV5-6 to TRBJ2-2, with 12 bases identical to TRBD1. Germline V lookup: CDR1 SGHDT, CDR2 YYEEEE. CDR3 length: 17 residues. Losses at the gene ends were 3 bases for V and 0 bases for J; bases not matched to a gene: 3. The CDR3 DNA is TGTGCCAGCAGCTACGGGACAGGGGGCGCGAACACCGGGGAGCTGTTTTTT. It encodes CASSYGTGGANTGELFF. The full variable domain, in which reference TRBV5-6 and TRBJ2-2 provide the parts outside the CDR3, is DAGVTQSPTHLIKTRGQQVTLRCSPKSGHDTVSWYQQALGQGPQFIFQYYEEEERQRGNFPDRFSGHQFPNYSSELNVNALLLGDSALYLCASSYGTGGANTGELFFGEGSRLTVL.

The V and J genes are TRBV10-3 and TRBJ2-2; TRBD1 or TRBD2 may be the D gene (6 bases each). CDR1 and CDR2 from the germline V gene are ENHRY and SYGVKD. The CDR3 has 16 residues. V was trimmed by 5 bases and J by 0 bases, leaving 13 bases between them. For the CDR3, the DNA is TGTGCCATCAGTTTAGGGGGACTCTCGAACACCGGGGAGCTGTTTTTT. This codes for CAISLGGLSNTGELFF.

The rearrangement links TRBV6-5 to TRBJ2-7, with 11 positions matching TRBD2. The CDR3 runs 15 residues. From germline, CDR1 is MNHEY and CDR2 SVGAGI. The V and J ends lost 6 bases and 4 bases, in that order; junction bases with no gene match: 8. CDR3 in amino acids: CASSPTSGAYYEQYF. CDR3 sequence (DNA): TGTGCCAGCAGCCCGACTAGCGGGGCTTATTACGAGCAGTACTTC.

Concerning this clone itself: Other DNA sequences in the sample encode the same CDR3. V and J are TRBV10-3 and TRBJ2-7; D gene uncertain. Germline CDR1 is ENHRY and CDR2 is SYGVKD. The CDR3 is 14 residues long. V shed 0 bases and J shed 1 base, with 7 bases lying between them. The CDR3 bases are TGTGCCATCAGTGAGTCTGGGCCGTCCTACGAGCAGTACTTC. Its protein product is CAISESGPSYEQYF.

This chain uses TRBV28 with TRBJ2-1; the D gene is possibly TRBD1 (5 bases). CDR3 length: 13 amino acids. CDR1 and CDR2 (germline): MDHEN, SYDVKM. The V and J ends lost 4 bases and 5 bases respectively, with 9 bases between them. CDR3 coding DNA: TGTGCCAGCAGTTCCTCAGGGAACAATGAGCAGTTCTTC. The encoded protein is CASSSSGNNEQFF.

The chain links TRBV7-5 to TRBJ2-1; TRBD2, the D gene given by the table, was not confirmed from the DNA. TRBV7-5 is a pseudogene. The CDR3 is made up of 13 amino acids. CDR3 loop: CARILPTYNEQFF. CDR3 DNA: TGTGCCAGAATCCTCCCTACCTACAATGAGCAGTTCTTC.

The chain recombines TRBV12-5 with TRBJ2-1; 7 bases match TRBD2. The CDR3 is made up of 12 amino acids. The trim removed 1 base at V and 9 bases at J, leaving 0 bases unmatched. From germline, CDR1 is LGHNT and CDR2 FRNRAP. CDR3 sequence: CASGLAGGEQFF. In DNA, the CDR3 is TGTGCTAGTGGTTTGGCGGGGGGTGAGCAGTTCTTC.

This sequence joins TRBV6-6 and TRBJ2-7; no reliable D call. The CDR3 length is 14 residues. V lost 0 bases and J 1 base, leaving 7 bases between the germline ends. CDR1 is MNHNY and CDR2 is SVGAGI in the germline V gene (reference sequence). The CDR3 DNA follows: TGTGCCAGCAGTTACTCTTCACCTTCCTACGAGCAGTACTTC. Translated, it gives CASSYSSPSYEQYF.

The V gene is TRBV7-9, the J gene TRBJ1-1, with 9 bases lining up with TRBD1. J lost 5 bases, V lost 4 bases, and 8 bases had no gene match. The CDR3 runs to 15 residues. CDR1 is SEHNR, CDR2 FQNEAQ, per germline (reference sequence). CDR3 protein: CASSYSTGGWTEAFF. The CDR3 DNA follows: TGTGCCAGCAGCTACTCCACAGGGGGCTGGACTGAAGCTTTCTTT.

V and J are TRBV5-6 and TRBJ1-3, with TRBD1 identical over 8 bases. Germline-derived CDR1 and CDR2 are SGHDT and YYEEEE. With 3 bases clipped from V and 0 bases from J, the junction kept 5 bases outside the gene matches. CDR3 length: 16 amino acids. This CDR3 reads CASSWGTGHSGNTIYF. The CDR3 nucleotides read TGTGCCAGCAGCTGGGGGACAGGACACTCTGGAAACACCATATATTTT.

The chain couples TRBV29-1 to TRBJ2-5, with 9 bases fitting TRBD2. The DNA matches TRBJ2-7 better at its end, which makes the J call doubtful. The CDR3 covers 13 residues. Germline V lookup: CDR1 SQVTM, CDR2 ANQGSEA. The CDR3 sequence: CSVRGGASYEQYF. In DNA, the CDR3 is TGCAGCGTCCGCGGGGGGGCCTCCTACGAGCAGTACTTC.

The chain carries TRBV7-2 and TRBJ1-1, with TRBD1 identical over 10 bases. The germline CDR1 and CDR2 sequences are SGHTA and FQGNSA. V was clipped by 4 bases and J by 0 bases; unmatched bases: 11. The CDR3 is 18 amino acids. Here the CDR3 reads CASSSPGQGFPMNTEAFF. CDR3 nucleotides: TGTGCCAGCAGCTCTCCGGGACAGGGGTTTCCCATGAACACTGAAGCTTTCTTT.

The chain joins TRBV9 to TRBJ2-7; a weak D match, TRBD2 (6 bases). The length of the CDR3 is 13 residues. Trimming cost V 7 bases and J 4 bases, with 15 bases left between them. Germline-derived CDR1 and CDR2 are SGDLS and YYNGEE. CDR3: CASGGARWYEQYF. The DNA for the CDR3 is TGTGCCAGCGGCGGGGCCCGCTGGTACGAGCAGTACTTC.

The chain links TRBV27 to TRBJ2-1; unclear D gene. Per germline, CDR1 MNHEY and CDR2 SMNVEV (reference sequence). This CDR3 is built from 13 residues. Trimming took off 0 bases at V and 8 bases at J, with 8 bases between the two ends. The CDR3 region has the DNA TGTGCCAGCAGTTTATCCCGAGGTCATGAGCAGTTCTTC. It is translated as CASSLSRGHEQFF.

This clone appeared a single time. This chain connects TRBV11-2 to TRBJ1-2; D not resolved. This CDR3 comprises 12 residues. Deletions cut 5 bases from V and 5 bases from J, with 9 bases between. Germline CDR1 is SGHAT and CDR2 is FQNNGV. The CDR3 region is CASSHDGYGYTF. CDR3 nucleotides: TGTGCCAGCAGCCACGACGGATATGGCTACACCTTC.

The V gene is TRBV9, the J gene TRBJ2-1; TRBD1 might be the D (5 bases). CDR3 length: 13 residues. The germline V gene encodes CDR1 SGDLS and CDR2 YYNGEE. The V end lost 2 bases, the J end lost 6 bases, and 9 bases lay between the germline ends. CDR3: CASSVKGFNEQFF. DNA of the CDR3: TGTGCCAGCAGCGTGAAGGGGTTCAATGAGCAGTTCTTC.

The chain uses TRBV6-1 and TRBJ2-7, with TRBD1 matching 9 bases. Germline loops: CDR1 MNHNS, CDR2 SASEGT. V trimming: 7 bases; J trimming: 0 bases; junction bases outside the gene matches: 4. CDR3 length: 14 residues. CDR3 nucleotide sequence: TGTGCCAGCAAGGGGACAGGGCCCTCCTACGAGCAGTACTTC. This sequence encodes CASKGTGPSYEQYF.

The CDR3 DNA reads TGTGCCAGCCAGGTCCGGGACGTCCAAGAGACCCAGTACTTC. Translated, it gives CASQVRDVQETQYF. The chain has TRBV28 and TRBJ2-5, with D tentatively TRBD1 or TRBD2 (5 bases each). Trimming left V 8 bases short and J 1 base short, with 14 bases between. This CDR3 region has 14 residues. CDR1 is MDHEN and CDR2 is SYDVKM in the germline V gene.

The V call is TRBV28, the J call TRBJ2-5; D is possibly TRBD2 (6 bases). The CDR3 runs to 14 residues. Germline V gene lookup returns CDR1 MDHEN and CDR2 SYDVKM. V dropped 2 bases and J dropped 4 bases, with 11 bases sitting between them. CDR3 protein: CASSLLAMRETQYF. The CDR3 region has the DNA TGTGCCAGCAGTTTACTAGCGATGCGAGAGACCCAGTACTTC.

This rearrangement joins TRBV7-9 to TRBJ1-1, with TRBD1 matching over 7 bases. From germline, CDR1 is SEHNR and CDR2 FQNEAQ (reference sequence). The CDR3 totals 14 residues. J was trimmed by 1 base and V by 5 bases; bases with no gene match: 4. Here the CDR3 reads CASSARGRNTEAFF. The DNA of the CDR3 is TGTGCCAGCAGCGCAAGGGGGCGGAACACTGAAGCTTTCTTT.

The chain carries TRBV4-1 and TRBJ1-2; D is uncertain. Germline-derived CDR1 and CDR2 are MGHRA and YSYEKL. Trimming cost V 0 bases and J 8 bases, with 19 bases left between them. The CDR3 contains 16 residues. CDR3 DNA: TGCGCCAGCAGCCAAGATCGGGAGGGTCGGGGAGTAGGCTACACCTTC. Translated, it gives CASSQDREGRGVGYTF.

The CDR3 DNA is TGTGCCAGCAGCGTAGAGGGGGCTTGGAGCACAGATACGCAGTATTTT. It is translated as CASSVEGAWSTDTQYF. This chain uses TRBV9 with TRBJ2-3; 7 nucleotides line up with TRBD1. Germline-derived CDR1 and CDR2 are SGDLS and YYNGEE. The CDR3 contains 16 residues. V trimming: 0 bases; J trimming: 0 bases; junction bases outside the gene matches: 4.

The chain has TRBV27 and TRBJ2-7; D remains ambiguous. The CDR3 runs to 10 residues. Germline assignment: CDR1 MNHEY and CDR2 SMNVEV (reference sequence). V was shortened by 8 bases and J by 0 bases, with 2 bases between the two germline ends. The CDR3 here is CASHSYEQYF. CDR3 DNA: TGTGCCAGCCACTCCTACGAGCAGTACTTC.

This clone appeared a few times. This same CDR3 is encoded by further DNA sequences in the sample. The rearrangement joins TRBV4-1 to TRBJ1-3; weak D call: TRBD1 (5 bases). The germline V gene has CDR1 MGHRA and CDR2 YSYEKL. Between the trimmed V and J ends, which lost 1 base and 3 bases, there was a span of 10 bases. This CDR3 contains 15 residues. The CDR3: CASSQVGTGGNTIYF. Written as DNA, the CDR3 is TGCGCCAGCAGCCAAGTCGGAACAGGTGGAAACACCATATATTTT.

The chain recombines TRBV7-9 with TRBJ2-4; 11 bases agree with TRBD1. Germline CDR1 SEHNR, CDR2 FQNEAQ (reference sequence). This CDR3 comprises 15 residues. J was trimmed by 8 bases and V by 5 bases; bases with no gene match: 8. CDR3 region: CASSPDRGRVDIQYF. The CDR3 DNA is TGTGCCAGCAGCCCGGACAGGGGGCGCGTTGACATTCAGTACTTC.

DNA of the CDR3: TGCGCCAGCAGTGAGGGTTTCGAGCAGTACTTC. It codes for CASSEGFEQYF. This sequence joins TRBV10-1 and TRBJ2-5, with no clear D. The DNA end favors TRBJ2-7, so the J call may be wrong. The CDR3 is made up of 11 amino acids. Germline values: CDR1 WNHNN, CDR2 SYGVQD (reference sequence).